This TCR beta chain was recovered during a study of T cell responses to AZD1222 COVID-19 vaccine. Libraries were prepared by immunoSEQ multiplex PCR; TCRdb keeps only in-frame clonotypes and omits some of them. The sample lists about 170,000 clones, around 90% occurring once. Germline CDR1 and CDR2: SGHRS and YFSETQ. Trimming left V 4 bases short and J 7 bases short, with 6 bases between. The CDR3 runs to 12 residues. Sequenced material: peripheral blood, taken on day 0 of AZD1222 vaccination. This chain links TRBV5-1 with TRBJ1-6, with no clear D. The sequence was collected from an adult in good health. The CDR3 coding sequence is TGCGCCAGCAGCCAACCAAATTCACCCCTCCACTTT. This codes for CASSQPNSPLHF.